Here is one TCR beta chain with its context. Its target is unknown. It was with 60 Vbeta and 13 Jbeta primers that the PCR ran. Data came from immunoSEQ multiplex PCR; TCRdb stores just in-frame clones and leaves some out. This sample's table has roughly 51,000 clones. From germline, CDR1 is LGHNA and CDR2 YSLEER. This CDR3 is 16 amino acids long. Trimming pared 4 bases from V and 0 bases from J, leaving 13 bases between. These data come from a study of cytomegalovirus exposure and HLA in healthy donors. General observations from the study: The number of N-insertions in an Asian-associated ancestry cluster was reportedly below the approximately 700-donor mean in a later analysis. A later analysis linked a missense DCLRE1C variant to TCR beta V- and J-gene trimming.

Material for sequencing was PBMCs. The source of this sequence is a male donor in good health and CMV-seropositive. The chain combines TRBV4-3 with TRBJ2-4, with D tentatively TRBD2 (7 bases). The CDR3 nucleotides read TGCGCCAGCAGCCGAGGGGGGGGGCTAGCCAAAAACATTCAGTACTTC. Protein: CASSRGGGLAKNIQYF.